This T cell receptor (beta chain) was found in a study of blood T cell repertoires in COVID-19. Across the study: Samples came from the United States, Italy and Spain, spanning acute and convalescent COVID-19. Sample material is recorded as cDNA or gDNA derived from T cells, B-cell-depleted T cells, or PBMCs.

This CDR3 comprises 15 residues. CDR1 is MNHEY, CDR2 SMNVEV, per germline (reference sequence). J was trimmed by 2 bases and V by 6 bases; bases with no gene match: 2. Assay: immunoSEQ multiplex PCR; the TCRdb copy retains only in-frame clones and omits some. The sample lists 70,000 or so clones, 86% occurring once. V is TRBV27 and J is TRBJ2-1; 12 nucleotides match TRBD2. The clonotype comes from a man in his 70s with active COVID-19. Sequenced: peripheral blood. This chain's CDR3 is CASRLAGGPYNEQFF. The CDR3 nucleotides are TGTGCCAGCAGGCTAGCGGGAGGGCCCTACAATGAGCAGTTCTTC.